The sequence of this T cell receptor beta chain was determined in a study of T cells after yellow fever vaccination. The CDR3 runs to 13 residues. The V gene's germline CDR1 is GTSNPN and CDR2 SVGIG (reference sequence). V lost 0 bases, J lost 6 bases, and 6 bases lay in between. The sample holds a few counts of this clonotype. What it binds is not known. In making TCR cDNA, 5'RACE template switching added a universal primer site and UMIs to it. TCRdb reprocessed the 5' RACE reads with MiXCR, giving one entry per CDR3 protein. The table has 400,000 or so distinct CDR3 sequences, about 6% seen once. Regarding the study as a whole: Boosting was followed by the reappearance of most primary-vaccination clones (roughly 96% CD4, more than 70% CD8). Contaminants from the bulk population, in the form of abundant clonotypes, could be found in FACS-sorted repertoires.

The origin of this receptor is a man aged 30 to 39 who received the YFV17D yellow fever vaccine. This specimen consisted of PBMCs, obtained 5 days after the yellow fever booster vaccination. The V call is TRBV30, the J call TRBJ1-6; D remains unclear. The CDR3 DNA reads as TGTGCCTGGAGTGTCGGGAGTAATTCACCCCTCCACTTT. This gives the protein CAWSVGSNSPLHF.